The following is a T cell receptor (beta chain) sequence with its context. The antigen this receptor binds is unknown. No base quality values were provided; no much bigger clone lies one nucleotide off. Via the germline V gene, CDR1 is MNHEY and CDR2 SVGAGI. V is shortened by 7 bases, J by 0 bases, and the region joining them spans 13 bases. Inclusive of the bounding cysteine and phenylalanine, the CDR3 is 15 residues long. Of all the DNA, just the CDR3 is kept, 45 bases in frame from base 1. The source of the sample is a study of T cell repertoires in cytomegalovirus infection (dated 2019 in TCRdb). For the wider study: Donor HLA type was relevant to the analysis, because carriage of CMV infection together with the matching HLA type was indicated by public TCR beta signatures.

What the study reported, not specific to this receptor: In both this cohort and an independent roughly 330-donor cohort, the cumulative frequency of public TCR beta family members distinguished carriers of CMV infection plus the relevant HLA type. In the ex vivo response, HLA-C-restricted CMV-specific TCR beta clonotypes were dominant, and in two of eight donors the single most frequent clonotype came from this HLA-C-restricted group.

Sequencing used an Illumina HiSeq 1500. TCRdb passed the public sequencing reads through fastp at Q25 and MiXCR, retaining productive beta sequences. Records with the same CDR3 protein are collapsed into one entry carrying the most frequent genes and DNA. The sample yields some 300,000 distinct CDR3 sequences; around 9.1% were counted once. The biggest ten clones account for about 2.3% of the sample. The sequenced sample consisted of PBMCs. The chain is made from TRBV6-5 and TRBJ2-1, with the D segment identity uncertain. This TCR was sampled from a human donor in good health (CMV status not recorded). Some clones in this sample may be carry-over from other donors' samples. The DNA sequence follows: TGTGCCAGCACCCCCGAAGGGCGCTCCTACAATGAGCAGTTCTTC. Protein translation: CASTPEGRSYNEQFF.